The rows below give T cell receptor beta chains drawn from one sample of a study of synovial regulatory T cells in juvenile arthritis. Clones were read by immunoSEQ multiplex PCR, and TCRdb kept only the in-frame ones, dropping some. Here the sample table reports roughly 8,000 clones. Material for sequencing was Treg cells from blood. The receptors here all came from a donor aged 2 to 35 with juvenile idiopathic arthritis. Both conserved end residues are part of each CDR3. The order of the fields is clone size, J gene, V gene, CDR3 protein. Rows give clone size only sometimes, using once, few, many, or a class for an expanded clone.

clone size: -
J gene: TRBJ2-7
V gene: TRBV10-3
CDR3 protein: CAISLGQGRNEQYF

clone size: -
J gene: TRBJ2-7
V gene: TRBV27
CDR3 protein: CASSLFPGLATYEQYF

clone size: -
J gene: TRBJ2-2
V gene: TRBV5-8
CDR3 protein: CASSSGTVNTGELFF

clone size: -
J gene: TRBJ2-7
V gene: TRBV7-2
CDR3 protein: CASSLGGGHSSYEQYF

clone size: -
J gene: TRBJ1-2
V gene: TRBV30
CDR3 protein: CAWNRGSGGYTF

clone size: -
J gene: TRBJ2-5
V gene: TRBV4-2
CDR3 protein: CASSLIPARRETQYF

clone size: -
J gene: TRBJ1-6
V gene: TRBV28
CDR3 protein: CASSFKGTRLSDSPLHF

clone size: -
J gene: TRBJ2-5
V gene: TRBV7-9
CDR3 protein: CASSSHNRGLGETQYF

clone size: medium-sized
J gene: TRBJ1-4
V gene: TRBV5-6
CDR3 protein: CASSLVGTGVSTNEKLFF

clone size: -
J gene: TRBJ1-2
V gene: TRBV7-3
CDR3 protein: CASSSTGFDYGYTF

clone size: medium-sized
J gene: TRBJ2-1
V gene: TRBV6-6
CDR3 protein: CASTLAGGRDNEQFF

clone size: -
J gene: TRBJ2-7
V gene: TRBV5-6
CDR3 protein: CASREDRDYEQYF